Here is one TCR beta chain with its context. As yet, its antigen is unknown. Each patient experienced a relapse that followed autologous stem cell transplantation, and brentuximab vedotin exposure varied. TCRdb keeps only in-frame clones here, not all; method: immunoSEQ multiplex PCR. The sample consists of approximately 60,000 clones, 88% of them appearing once. These data belong to a study of PD-1 blockade in classical Hodgkin lymphoma. Study results and limitations: A significant rise in TCR diversity by C4D1 was seen for CD4+ but not CD8+ cells.

The germline V and J ends were trimmed by 3 bases and 0 bases, with 33 bases remaining between them. The CDR3 is 23 amino acids. Germline V gene data show CDR1 as MNHEY and CDR2 as SMNVEV (reference sequence). The source was peripheral blood mononuclear cells (PBMCs), collected at baseline. The source is a human donor with classical Hodgkin lymphoma. The V and J genes are TRBV27 and TRBJ1-5; D may be TRBD1 (5 bases). CDR3 protein: CASSFRPKVKGRKSAYSNQPQHF. The CDR3 DNA follows: TGTGCCAGCAGTTTTCGGCCCAAAGTGAAGGGGCGAAAATCAGCTTATAGCAATCAGCCCCAGCATTTT.